The clone carrying this TCR beta chain was picked up one time. Its specificity is not known. TCRdb re-called the reads with MiXCR, one entry per CDR3 protein. This table has about 570,000 distinct CDR3 sequences, 35% to 50% appearing once. This sample stems from a study of T cell repertoires in cytomegalovirus infection. Background on the study: Researchers turned to recently identified HLA-C-restricted CMV epitopes as well as well-studied HLA-B-restricted ones.

Study-wide findings and caveats: The ex vivo response showed dominance by HLA-C-restricted CMV-specific TCR beta clonotypes.

Germline CDR1 is LNHDA and CDR2 is SQIVND (reference sequence). V shed 4 bases, J shed 7 bases, and the junction held 13 bases outside the gene matches. The CDR3 has 16 amino acids. The receptor's source is a human donor in good health (CMV status not recorded). Some clones in this sample may be carry-over from other donors' samples. This sequence joins TRBV19 and TRBJ2-7; 10 positions agree with TRBD1. Here the sequenced sample was cultured PBMCs, taken from culture after CMV antigen stimulation. CDR3 DNA sequence: TGTGCCAGTAGTACTCTCTACCGGGACAGGGGACTAGAGCAGTACTTC. This encodes CASSTLYRDRGLEQYF.